The 15 T cell receptor beta chains below come from one sample, sequenced in a study of blood T cell repertoires in COVID-19. Some clones are missing from TCRdb's copy, which holds only in-frame ones; the method was immunoSEQ multiplex PCR. The sample consists of some 190,000 clones, around 84% of them appearing once. Sequences were obtained from PBMCs or T cells enriched from blood (not recorded which). Receptor source: a man aged 30 to 45 with acute COVID-19.

The genes are TRBV6-5 and TRBJ1-2; D is undetermined. V dropped 5 bases and J dropped 4 bases, with 14 bases sitting between them. The CDR3 loop spans 14 amino acids. Germline values: CDR1 MNHEY, CDR2 SVGAGI. The CDR3 loop reads CASSPSGPVYGYTF. The CDR3 DNA reads TGTGCCAGCAGTCCCTCTGGGCCTGTCTATGGCTACACCTTC.

As DNA, the CDR3 is TGCGCCAGCAGTGAGCCCAGGGGGCCCTATAATGAAAAACTGTTTTTT. Its translation: CASSEPRGPYNEKLFF. The chain recombines TRBV10-2 with TRBJ1-4; 8 positions agree with TRBD1. Unmatched junction bases numbered 6, after V lost 2 bases and J lost 4 bases. Germline CDR1 and CDR2: WSHSY and SAAADI. The CDR3 has 16 residues.

This chain joins TRBV2 and TRBJ1-1, with D possibly TRBD1 on 6 matching bases. Germline V lookup: CDR1 SNHLY, CDR2 FYNNEI. V gave up 7 bases and J gave up 0 bases, with 12 bases separating them. The CDR3 has 14 residues. Written as DNA, the CDR3 is TGTGCCAGCATTAGGGGGACCATGAACACTGAAGCTTTCTTT. It translates to CASIRGTMNTEAFF.

The V and J genes are TRBV9 and TRBJ2-3, with TRBD1 as a possible D gene (5 bases). Per germline, CDR1 SGDLS and CDR2 YYNGEE. The V and J ends lost 3 bases and 6 bases respectively, with 17 bases between them. The CDR3 length is 15 residues. The CDR3 nucleotides read TGTGCCAGCAGCGGTATGGACACCCTCACGGATACGCAGTATTTT. As protein: CASSGMDTLTDTQYF.

The chain combines TRBV2 with TRBJ1-4; 7 bases fit TRBD1. J gave up 4 bases and V 3 bases, and 8 bases lay outside the gene matches. Germline CDR1 reads SNHLY; CDR2 reads FYNNEI. The CDR3 contains 16 residues. CDR3 protein: CASSDATGTVNEKLFF. DNA of the CDR3: TGTGCCAGCAGTGACGCGACCGGGACAGTTAATGAAAAACTGTTTTTT.

The V call is TRBV28, the J call TRBJ2-4; 9 nucleotides match TRBD2. V lost 5 bases, J lost 0 bases, and 11 bases stayed unmatched. The germline gives CDR1 MDHEN, CDR2 SYDVKM. The CDR3 length is 18 residues. CDR3 bases: TGTGCCAGCAGTCTCCAGGTAGCGGGGGTCCTAGCCAAAAACATTCAGTACTTC. Residues: CASSLQVAGVLAKNIQYF.

The chain joins TRBV3-1 (or the pseudogene TRBV3-2) to TRBJ1-2, with TRBD1 matching 7 bases. Germline lookup yields CDR1 LGHDT and CDR2 YNNKEL (reference sequence). The ends lost 0 bases at V and 8 bases at J; junction bases unmatched: 6. The CDR3 consists of 14 residues. The CDR3 loop is CASSQDSSRGGYTF. The CDR3, as DNA: TGTGCCAGCAGCCAAGATTCGTCCAGGGGGGGCTACACCTTC.

J is TRBJ2-7 and V is TRBV27, with 7 bases matching TRBD1. CDR1 is MNHEY, CDR2 SMNVEV, per germline (reference sequence). J lost 3 bases, V lost 4 bases, and 3 bases had no gene match. The CDR3 totals 13 residues. The CDR3 loop is CASSWGQYYEQYF. The CDR3 region has the DNA TGTGCCAGCAGTTGGGGACAGTACTACGAGCAGTACTTC.

The CDR3 sequence is CASVADSNTEAFF. CDR3 nucleotide sequence: TGTGCCAGCGTGGCGGACTCGAACACTGAAGCTTTCTTT. The chain combines TRBV7-9 with TRBJ1-1; D is unclear. CDR1 is SEHNR, CDR2 FQNEAQ, per germline (reference sequence). The CDR3 covers 13 residues. Deletions cut 8 bases from V and 1 base from J, with 11 bases between.

The chain employs TRBV3-1 (or the pseudogene TRBV3-2) and TRBJ2-3; D is unclear. V was clipped by 3 bases and J by 6 bases, with 10 bases between them. This CDR3 is 13 amino acids long. The germline V gene has CDR1 LGHDT and CDR2 YNNKEL (reference sequence). The CDR3 DNA reads as TGTGCCAGCAGCCAGAGAAAATTGGATACGCAGTATTTT. Its translation is CASSQRKLDTQYF.

This chain connects TRBV5-1 to TRBJ1-2; 9 bases are a match to TRBD1. Trimming removed 3 bases from V and 4 bases from J; junction bases left unmatched: 7. In germline, CDR1 is SGHRS, CDR2 YFSETQ. The CDR3 length is 15 residues. CDR3 bases: TGCGCCAGCAGCTGGGGGGGACAGGGTGCCTATGGCTACACCTTC. Amino acids: CASSWGGQGAYGYTF.

J is TRBJ2-6 and V is TRBV19, with 9 bases matching TRBD2. Germline-derived CDR1 and CDR2 are LNHDA and SQIVND (reference sequence). V lost 6 bases to trimming and J lost 0 bases; unmatched junction nucleotides: 21. The CDR3 covers 22 residues. The CDR3 coding sequence is TGTGCCAGTAGCCCCCGACAAGTATCTGGCGGGGGGGTTAGCTCTGGGGCCAACGTCCTGACTTTC. Amino acid sequence: CASSPRQVSGGGVSSGANVLTF. Full variable domain (rest looked up from reference TRBV19 and TRBJ2-6): DGGITQSPKYLFRKEGQNVTLSCEQNLNHDAMYWYRQDPGQGLRLIYYSQIVNDFQKGDIAEGYSVSREKKESFPLTVTSAQKNPTAFYLCASSPRQVSGGGVSSGANVLTFGAGSRLTVL.

In regard to this clone: In the same sample, other DNA sequences code for this CDR3. The V gene is TRBV3-1 (or the pseudogene TRBV3-2), the J gene TRBJ1-5; D is unclear. CDR1 and CDR2 from the germline V gene are LGHDT and YNNKEL (reference sequence). The CDR3 is 12 residues long. V shed 3 bases and J shed 7 bases, with 7 bases lying between them. DNA for the CDR3: TGTGCCAGCAGCCAGGGCGAACAGCCCCAGCATTTT. Its protein is CASSQGEQPQHF.

V is TRBV6-1 and J is TRBJ2-3, with D possibly matching TRBD2 (6 bases). CDR1 and CDR2 from the germline V gene are MNHNS and SASEGT. CDR3 size: 14 residues. V lost 3 bases to trimming and J lost 1 base, with 8 bases between them. The DNA for the CDR3 is TGTGCCAGCAGTGACAGGGAGGGCACAGATACGCAGTATTTT. Protein sequence: CASSDREGTDTQYF.

The rearrangement links TRBV14 to TRBJ1-4; D is perhaps TRBD1 (5 bases). CDR1 is SGHDN and CDR2 is FVKESK in the germline V gene. CDR3 size: 15 residues. Trimming removed 4 bases at V and 4 bases at J, with 13 bases between. CDR3 nucleotide sequence: TGTGCCAGCAGCCCCTTAGGAAGGGGTAATGAAAAACTGTTTTTT. This encodes CASSPLGRGNEKLFF.